This TCR beta chain originates from a study of PD-1 blockade in mismatch repair-deficient tumors. Study as a whole: Enrolled about 2013-2017, patients had progressing, pretreated mismatch repair-deficient cancers of 12 to 13 types.

The table came from immunoSEQ multiplex PCR; TCRdb's copy has only in-frame clones and leaves some out. The sample holds about 49,000 clones, around three quarters seen once. This sequence was found in an adult with mismatch repair-deficient cancer. Sequencing was performed on PBMCs, taken before pembrolizumab treatment.

The CDR3 nucleotides are TGTGCCAGCAGGCCAGGGAGCTCCTACAATGAGCAGTTCTTC. This translates into CASRPGSSYNEQFF. The gene calls are TRBV6-9 and TRBJ2-1, with D perhaps given as TRBD1 or TRBD2 (5 bases each). This CDR3 contains 14 residues. Germline CDR1 reads MNHGY; CDR2 reads SVAAGI. Trimming cost V 6 bases and J 0 bases, with 9 bases left between them.